The source of this T cell receptor beta chain is a study of cytomegalovirus exposure and HLA in healthy donors. Primers: 60 Vbeta forward and 13 Jbeta reverse. TCRdb's copy holds only in-frame clones and misses some; the assay was immunoSEQ multiplex PCR. The data show approximately 120,000 clones, with more than 75% seen just once and roughly 13% held by the top ten. The CDR3 contains 14 residues. The ends lost 3 bases at V and 2 bases at J; junction bases unmatched: 3. Germline CDR1 and CDR2: SGHRS and YFSETQ. This clone has a handful of counts. Its antigen is unknown. General study points: When analyzed later, the rates of TCR association showed variation by HLA locus, with DRB1 the most and HLA-C the fewest. Judged likely to be a sequencing artifact was a cluster of highly shared sequence variants. Several of the most significant clusters appeared, in a later analysis, to be linked to common viral pathogens.

The chain joins TRBV5-1 to TRBJ2-7; 9 bases line up with TRBD1. This TCR was recovered from a woman aged 55-69 years in good health and CMV-seropositive. The sample comprised PBMCs. CDR3 DNA: TGCGCCAGCAGCTCGGGACAGGGAACCTACGAGCAGTACTTC. It encodes CASSSGQGTYEQYF.